The rows below give T cell receptor beta chains drawn from one sample of a study of tumor-infiltrating lymphocytes in localized non-small cell lung cancer. Assay used: immunoSEQ multiplex PCR; TCRdb lists only in-frame clones, some missing. The sample holds approximately 8,100 clones; 65% to 80% are singletons and the top ten take 9.4%. The material sequenced was uninvolved lung tissue not adjacent to the tumor. Receptors were obtained from a human donor with non-small cell lung cancer. CDR3s include the opening cysteine and the closing phenylalanine or tryptophan. Expanded clones are given a class, and other clones once, few, many or no size at all.

length: 15; V: TRBV9; size: NA; CDR3: CASSVGGMGNQPQHF
length: 15; V: TRBV18; size: NA; CDR3: CASSPLGLAAYEQYF
length: 12; V: TRBV4-3; size: once; CDR3: CASSLSRYEQFF
length: 13; V: TRBV5-8; size: NA; CDR3: CASSGASNQPQHF
length: 15; V: TRBV15; size: few; CDR3: CATSRVPSSSYEQYF
length: 14; V: TRBV7-7; size: few; CDR3: CASSSGSGSPTQYF
length: 16; V: TRBV7-2; size: once; CDR3: CASSPRGGERTDTQYF
length: 15; V: TRBV12-5; size: few; CDR3: CASGRNRGRGDTQYF
length: 12; V: TRBV11-2; size: NA; CDR3: CASSLELGELFF
length: 15; V: TRBV2; size: NA; CDR3: CASSEALGRNQPQHF
length: 15; V: TRBV7-6; size: NA; CDR3: CASSSQGSSYNEQFF
length: 13; V: TRBV5-1; size: NA; CDR3: CASSLGDSLGHTF
length: 11; V: TRBV20-1; size: NA; CDR3: CSARDYGPPVF
length: 14; V: TRBV28; size: few; CDR3: CASSPVDRDAEAFF
length: 14; V: TRBV6-1; size: NA; CDR3: CASSEYTKAYEQYF
length: 13; V: TRBV6-4; size: NA; CDR3: CASSPGPANVLTF
length: 12; V: TRBV28; size: NA; CDR3: CASATGGNEQFF
length: 14; V: TRBV29-1; size: medium-sized; CDR3: CSVVQTGSTDTQYF
length: 14; V: TRBV6-1; size: few; CDR3: CASSQGGAGYGYTF
length: 11; V: TRBV30; size: NA; CDR3: CAWRMNTEAFF
length: 12; V: TRBV6-4; size: NA; CDR3: CASSNRFHTQYF
length: 12; V: TRBV28; size: NA; CDR3: CASSWGNTEAFF
length: 15; V: TRBV19; size: few; CDR3: CASSIQGGRAVEQFF
length: 14; V: TRBV5-5; size: NA; CDR3: CASSLGMGGGPQHF
length: 16; V: TRBV10-3; size: NA; CDR3: CAISAQGAATNEKLFF
length: 14; V: TRBV30; size: NA; CDR3: CAWSKSAVWREQFF
length: 12; V: TRBV5-1; size: NA; CDR3: CASSLMGEGYTF
length: 16; V: TRBV7-8; size: NA; CDR3: CASSWQRSGQAGEQYF
length: 11; V: TRBV20-1; size: NA; CDR3: CSAASPTEAFF
length: 14; V: TRBV5-6; size: few; CDR3: CASSLGRVQETQYF
length: 16; V: TRBV9; size: medium-sized; CDR3: CASSGAGTASNTEAFF
length: 17; V: TRBV19; size: NA; CDR3: CASSIGALAGGTDTQYF
length: 13; V: TRBV7-2; size: few; CDR3: CASSLEAEKEQYF
length: 17; V: TRBV7-9; size: large; CDR3: CASSPQTGIANTGELFF
length: 15; V: TRBV30; size: NA; CDR3: CAWSPRAVMNTEAFF
length: 19; V: TRBV7-9; size: NA; CDR3: CASSLGYAGSLSGANVLTF
length: 13; V: TRBV7-9; size: few; CDR3: CASSPGGKEKLFF
length: 13; V: TRBV19; size: NA; CDR3: CASSDRLNTEAFF
length: 13; V: TRBV6-5; size: NA; CDR3: CASSYAGTDTQYF
length: 14; V: TRBV4-1; size: NA; CDR3: CASSQELAPREQYF
length: 13; V: TRBV7-2; size: few; CDR3: CASSSTDYYEQYF
length: 13; V: TRBV9; size: NA; CDR3: CASSQTGNEGYTF
length: 14; V: TRBV7-7; size: NA; CDR3: CASSPARGRETQYF
length: 15; V: TRBV4-3; size: NA; CDR3: CASSQEETSVREQYF
length: 15; V: TRBV5-4; size: NA; CDR3: CASSFLRDKFYEQYF
length: 12; V: TRBV19; size: NA; CDR3: CASRVARRPQHF
length: 15; V: TRBV6-5; size: NA; CDR3: CASSYGSGSYNEQFF
length: 13; V: TRBV9; size: few; CDR3: CASSEAADQPQHF
length: 12; V: TRBV7-2; size: NA; CDR3: CASSPTNYEQYF
length: 15; V: TRBV4-3; size: few; CDR3: CASSQVHDITYEQYF
length: 14; V: TRBV7-3; size: NA; CDR3: CASSLNPSSVEQFF
length: 14; V: TRBV30; size: once; CDR3: CAWSVQGNNYGYTF
length: 15; V: TRBV28; size: NA; CDR3: CASSRPGGGNYGYTF
length: 13; V: TRBV11-2; size: NA; CDR3: CASSGGESQPQHF
length: 16; V: TRBV4-2; size: once; CDR3: CASSQAGAGGAEGYTF
length: 15; V: TRBV6-6; size: once; CDR3: CASAFGGQAETEAFF
length: 16; V: TRBV29-1; size: NA; CDR3: CSVGGGTSGSYNEQFF
length: 14; V: TRBV11-2; size: few; CDR3: CASSFGVSRGELFF